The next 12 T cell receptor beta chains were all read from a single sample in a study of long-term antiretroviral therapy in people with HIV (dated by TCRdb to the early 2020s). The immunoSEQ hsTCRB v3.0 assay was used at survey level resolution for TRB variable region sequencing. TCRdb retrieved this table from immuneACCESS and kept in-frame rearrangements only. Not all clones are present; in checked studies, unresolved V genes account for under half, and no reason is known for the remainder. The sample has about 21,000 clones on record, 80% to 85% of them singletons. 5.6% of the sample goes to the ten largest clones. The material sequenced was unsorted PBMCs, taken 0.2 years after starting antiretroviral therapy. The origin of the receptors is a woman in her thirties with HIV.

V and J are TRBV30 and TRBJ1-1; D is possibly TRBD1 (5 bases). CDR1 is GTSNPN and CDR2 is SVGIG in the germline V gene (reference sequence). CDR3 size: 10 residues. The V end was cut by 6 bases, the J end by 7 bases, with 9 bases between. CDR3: CACCGGEAFF. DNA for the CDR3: TGTGCCTGCTGTGGGGGTGAAGCTTTCTTT.

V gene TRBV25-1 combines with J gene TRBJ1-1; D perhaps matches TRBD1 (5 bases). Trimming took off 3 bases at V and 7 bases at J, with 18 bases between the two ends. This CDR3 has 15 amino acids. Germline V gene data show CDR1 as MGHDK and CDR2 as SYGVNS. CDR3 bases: TGTGCCAGCAGTGACCCCGCGGGGGGGGATAATGAAGCTTTCTTT. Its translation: CASSDPAGGDNEAFF.

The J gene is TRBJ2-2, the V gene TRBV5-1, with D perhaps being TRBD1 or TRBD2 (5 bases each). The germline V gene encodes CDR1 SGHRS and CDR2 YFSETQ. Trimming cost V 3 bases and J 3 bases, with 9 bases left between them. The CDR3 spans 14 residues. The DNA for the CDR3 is TGCGCCAGCAGCTGGGACGGTTACACCGGGGAGCTGTTTTTT. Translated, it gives CASSWDGYTGELFF.

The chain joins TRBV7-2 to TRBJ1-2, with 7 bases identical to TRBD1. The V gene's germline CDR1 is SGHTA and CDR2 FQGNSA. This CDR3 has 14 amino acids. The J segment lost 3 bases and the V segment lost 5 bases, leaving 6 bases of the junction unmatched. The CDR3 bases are TGTGCCAGCAGCCCACCGGGACAGTACTATGGCTACACCTTC. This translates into CASSPPGQYYGYTF.

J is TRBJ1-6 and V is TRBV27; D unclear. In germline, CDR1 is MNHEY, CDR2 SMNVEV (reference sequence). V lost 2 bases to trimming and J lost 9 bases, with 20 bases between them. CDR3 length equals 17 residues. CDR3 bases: TGTGCCAGCAGTTTACAGGTCATGGACGGTGTGGGTTCACCCCTCCACTTT. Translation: CASSLQVMDGVGSPLHF.

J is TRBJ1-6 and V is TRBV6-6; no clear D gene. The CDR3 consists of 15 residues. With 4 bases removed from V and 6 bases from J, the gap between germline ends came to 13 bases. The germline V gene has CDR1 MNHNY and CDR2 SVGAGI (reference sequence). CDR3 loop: CASSLAPRANSPLHF. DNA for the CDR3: TGTGCCAGCAGTTTAGCCCCTAGGGCTAATTCACCCCTCCACTTT.

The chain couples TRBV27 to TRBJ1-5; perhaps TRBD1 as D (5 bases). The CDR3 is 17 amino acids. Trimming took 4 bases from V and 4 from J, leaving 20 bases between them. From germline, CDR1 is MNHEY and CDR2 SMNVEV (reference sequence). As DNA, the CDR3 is TGTGCCAGCAGTTATTTGAGTCCAGGGACGGGTAATCAGCCCCAGCATTTT. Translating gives CASSYLSPGTGNQPQHF.

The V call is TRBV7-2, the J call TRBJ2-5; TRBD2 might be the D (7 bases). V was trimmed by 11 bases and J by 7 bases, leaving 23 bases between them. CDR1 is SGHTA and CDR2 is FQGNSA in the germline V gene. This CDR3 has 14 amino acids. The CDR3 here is CACRGAGGPGTQYF. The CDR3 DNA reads TGTGCCTGCCGGGGGGCAGGAGGGCCTGGGACCCAGTACTTC.

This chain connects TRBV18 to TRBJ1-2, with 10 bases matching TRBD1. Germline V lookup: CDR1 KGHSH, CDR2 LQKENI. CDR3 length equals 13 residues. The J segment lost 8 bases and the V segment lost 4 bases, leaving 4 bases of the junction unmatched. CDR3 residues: CASSLRTGGGYTF. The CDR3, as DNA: TGTGCCAGCTCACTCCGGACAGGGGGAGGCTACACCTTC.

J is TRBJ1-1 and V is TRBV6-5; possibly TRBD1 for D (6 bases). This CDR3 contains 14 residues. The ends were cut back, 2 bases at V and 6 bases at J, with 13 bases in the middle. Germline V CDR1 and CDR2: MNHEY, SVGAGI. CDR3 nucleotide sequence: TGTGCCAGCAGTTACATTGGTGGGGGCGCTGAAGCTTTCTTT. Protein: CASSYIGGGAEAFF.

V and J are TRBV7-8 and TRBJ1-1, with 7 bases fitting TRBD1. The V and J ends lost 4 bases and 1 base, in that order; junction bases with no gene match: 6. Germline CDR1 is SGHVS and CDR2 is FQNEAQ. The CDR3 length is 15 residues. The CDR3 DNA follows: TGTGCCAGCAGCTCATACAGGGGAGGGAACACTGAAGCTTTCTTT. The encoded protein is CASSSYRGGNTEAFF. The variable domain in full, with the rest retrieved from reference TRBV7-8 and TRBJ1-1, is GAGVSQSPRYKVAKRGQDVALRCDPISGHVSLFWYQQALGQGPEFLTYFQNEAQLDKSGLPSDRFFAERPEGSVSTLKIQRTQQEDSAVYLCASSSYRGGNTEAFFGQGTRLTVV.

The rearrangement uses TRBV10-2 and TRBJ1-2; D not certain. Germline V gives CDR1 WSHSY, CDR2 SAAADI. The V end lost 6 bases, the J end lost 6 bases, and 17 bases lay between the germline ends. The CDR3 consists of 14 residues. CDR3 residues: CASRISIDSNGYTF. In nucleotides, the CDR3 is TGCGCCAGCAGAATATCGATAGACTCAAATGGCTACACCTTC.